The 25 T cell receptor beta chains below all came from one sample that was sequenced in a study of regulatory T cells in long-lasting Graves disease. Described time point: newly diagnosed GD, antithyroid drugs for less than 3 months. Generation of the TCR library employed RNA extracted from PBMCs. CDR3 regions were amplified by Arm-PCR using iRepertoire HTBI primers to build TCR beta libraries. TCRdb recomputed calls from the multiplex PCR reads with MiXCR, one row per CDR3 protein. The table has 620,000 or so distinct CDR3 sequences, 16% seen once. This sample also appeared in a second study, on T cells in Graves' hyperthyroidism and ophthalmopathy.

The specimen was peripheral blood mononuclear cells (PBMCs), collected at new diagnosis, from a patient treated with antithyroid drugs. Receptor source: a woman in her twenties or thirties with Graves disease.

This clonotype was seen many times. The CDR3 DNA reads TGTGCCACCAGTGGTCGGTGGCCCCACAATGAGCAGTTCTTC. Encoded protein: CATSGRWPHNEQFF. The chain joins TRBV24-1 to TRBJ2-1; D unclear. The CDR3 sequence is 14 residues long. The germline V and J ends were trimmed by 5 bases and 5 bases, with 12 bases remaining between them. Germline loops: CDR1 KGHDR, CDR2 SFDVKD.

Ten or more counts support this clonotype. The chain uses TRBV3-1 and TRBJ1-2, with 8 bases that match TRBD1. The CDR3 runs 15 residues. After removal of 0 bases from V and 2 bases from J, the junction contained 2 bases not matched to a gene. CDR1 is LGHDT, CDR2 YNNKEL, per germline (reference sequence). The CDR3 loop reads CASSQDYRGNYGYTF. Written as DNA, the CDR3 is TGTGCCAGCAGCCAAGACTACAGGGGGAACTATGGCTACACCTTC.

In the case of this clonotype: Just one base apart from a much larger clone, this may be a read error. The chain links TRBV19 to TRBJ2-7; D perhaps matches TRBD1 (5 bases). The V end lost 5 bases, the J end lost 0 bases, and 17 bases lay between the germline ends. The germline CDR1 and CDR2 sequences are LNHDA and SQIVND (reference sequence). This CDR3 region has 16 residues. CDR3 region: CASSPRWGFVSYEQYF. CDR3 in DNA: TGTGCCAGTAGTCCGAGGTGGGGCTTTGTCTCCTACGAGCAGTACTTC.

This clonotype was counted ten times or more. The chain is built from TRBV2 and TRBJ2-7; TRBD1 agrees at 9 bases. The CDR3 covers 14 residues. V shed 8 bases and J 4 bases; nucleotides not matched to a gene: 9. Germline assignment: CDR1 SNHLY and CDR2 FYNNEI. CDR3 nucleotide sequence: TGTGCCAGCCAATTCGGGACAGGGCCTTACGAGCAGTACTTC. Amino acid sequence: CASQFGTGPYEQYF.

This clonotype was seen ten or more times. The chain has TRBV28 and TRBJ1-1, with D uncertain. Germline V gene data show CDR1 as MDHEN and CDR2 as SYDVKM. The CDR3 loop spans 11 amino acids. Trimming took off 11 bases at V and 1 base at J, with 8 bases between the two ends. In nucleotides, the CDR3 is TGTGCCGCCCACGGGAACACTGAAGCTTTCTTT. Protein product: CAAHGNTEAFF.

This clonotype was found many times. This sequence joins TRBV6-9 and TRBJ1-1; D not certain. V was shortened by 3 bases and J by 2 bases, with 7 bases between the two germline ends. Germline V gene lookup returns CDR1 MNHGY and CDR2 SVAAGI. The CDR3 is made up of 13 amino acids. CDR3 bases: TGTGCCAGCAGTTACGCCGGCAACACTGAAGCTTTCTTT. Translated: CASSYAGNTEAFF.

This clonotype was counted a few times. The V and J genes are TRBV7-2 and TRBJ2-1; TRBD1 matches 8 bases. Germline CDR1 and CDR2: SGHTA and FQGNSA. CDR3 length equals 14 residues. The V segment lost 5 bases and the J segment 10 bases; nucleotides outside the gene matches: 10. The CDR3 DNA sequence: TGTGCCAGCAGCGCGAGCAGGGGGCTAAGGGAGCAGTTCTTC. It codes for CASSASRGLREQFF. The full variable domain, in which reference TRBV7-2 and TRBJ2-1 provide the parts outside the CDR3, is GAGVSQSPSNKVTEKGKDVELRCDPISGHTALYWYRQSLGQGLEFLIYFQGNSAPDKSGLPSDRFSAERTGGSVSTLTIQRTQQEDSAVYLCASSASRGLREQFFGPGTRLTVL.

The V and J genes are TRBV6-5 and TRBJ2-3; no clear D. Germline CDR1 MNHEY, CDR2 SVGAGI. This CDR3 has 15 amino acids. Trimming cost V 0 bases and J 5 bases, with 12 bases left between them. Here the CDR3 DNA reads TGTGCCAGCAGTTACTCGCCCTCGATGGGAGATACGCAGTATTTT. Protein: CASSYSPSMGDTQYF.

This clonotype was picked up a small number of times. The genes are TRBV3-1 and TRBJ1-5; D gene ambiguous. CDR3 length: 15 residues. V shed 0 bases and J shed 4 bases, with 10 bases lying between them. CDR1 is LGHDT, CDR2 YNNKEL, per germline (reference sequence). The chain's CDR3 is CASSQDFGGNQPQHF. The DNA for the CDR3 is TGTGCCAGCAGCCAAGATTTCGGAGGGAATCAGCCCCAGCATTTT.

This clonotype showed up many times. The V call is TRBV28, the J call TRBJ1-2; TRBD1 is a possible D gene (5 bases). In germline, CDR1 is MDHEN, CDR2 SYDVKM. This CDR3 has 14 residues. V was pared by 4 bases and J by 9 bases, with 18 bases between. The DNA of the CDR3 is TGTGCCAGCAGTTCAGCCCCGAGGGGCAATAGCTACACCTTC. It encodes CASSSAPRGNSYTF.

Many counts were recorded for this clonotype. This rearrangement joins TRBV2 to TRBJ2-1; the match to TRBD2 covers 12 bases. Losses at the gene ends were 6 bases for V and 0 bases for J; bases not matched to a gene: 3. The germline V gene has CDR1 SNHLY and CDR2 FYNNEI. The CDR3 extends over 16 amino acids. The CDR3 loop is CASRRLAGDSYNEQFF. For the CDR3, the DNA is TGTGCCAGCAGGAGACTAGCGGGAGACTCCTACAATGAGCAGTTCTTC.

The chain uses TRBV29-1 and TRBJ2-5, with D hard to call. Trimming stripped 6 bases from V and 3 bases from J, with 20 bases between. The CDR3 totals 15 residues. Germline V gene lookup returns CDR1 SQVTM and CDR2 ANQGSEA. CDR3: CSVGVTSSIKETQYF. CDR3 in DNA: TGCAGCGTGGGTGTAACCTCATCCATTAAAGAGACCCAGTACTTC. Combining the CDR3 with reference TRBV29-1 and TRBJ2-5 gives the whole variable domain SAVISQKPSRDICQRGTSLTIQCQVDSQVTMMFWYRQQPGQSLTLIATANQGSEATYESGFVIDKFPISRPNLTFSTLTVSNMSPEDSSIYLCSVGVTSSIKETQYFGPGTRLLVL.

This clonotype was seen at least ten times. The rearrangement uses TRBV7-3 and TRBJ2-1; D is perhaps TRBD2 (5 bases). The germline gives CDR1 SGHTA, CDR2 FQGTGA. V lost 2 bases and J 9 bases, leaving 14 bases between the germline ends. The CDR3 has 14 residues. The DNA for the CDR3 is TGTGCCAGCAGCTTATCTGAGGGAGCAGGTGAGCAGTTCTTC. This gives the protein CASSLSEGAGEQFF. Combining the CDR3 with reference TRBV7-3 and TRBJ2-1 gives the whole variable domain GAGVSQTPSNKVTEKGKYVELRCDPISGHTALYWYRQSLGQGPEFLIYFQGTGAADDSGLPNDRFFAVRPEGSVSTLKIQRTERGDSAVYLCASSLSEGAGEQFFGPGTRLTVL.

The J gene is TRBJ1-6, the V gene TRBV18; D gene uncertain. V was clipped by 6 bases and J by 5 bases, with 5 bases between them. The CDR3 spans 12 residues. The germline V gene has CDR1 KGHSH and CDR2 LQKENI. DNA of the CDR3: TGTGCCAGCTCCCAAGATAATTCACCCCTCCACTTT. Translating gives CASSQDNSPLHF.

This clonotype was picked up many times. CDR3 sequence (DNA): TGTGCCAGCAGTTTAGTCTTCGGGGTAGCGGGAGGAGTTAGCGCAGATACGCAGTATTTT. Its protein product is CASSLVFGVAGGVSADTQYF. V and J are TRBV28 and TRBJ2-3; TRBD2 agrees at 10 bases. CDR1 is MDHEN, CDR2 SYDVKM, per germline. This CDR3 has 20 residues. After removal of 2 bases from V and 4 bases from J, the junction contained 18 bases not matched to a gene.

The sample holds a few counts of this clonotype. The chain links TRBV6-2 or TRBV6-3 to TRBJ2-3; 10 bases agree with TRBD2. The V and J ends lost 10 bases and 2 bases, in that order; junction bases with no gene match: 9. The length of the CDR3 is 15 residues. The germline V gene has CDR1 MNHEY and CDR2 SVGEGT. The CDR3 region is CATKVSGRTTDTQYF. CDR3 coding DNA: TGTGCCACGAAAGTTAGCGGGAGGACCACAGATACGCAGTATTTT.

The chain uses TRBV7-9 and TRBJ2-7, with D possibly matching TRBD2 (6 bases). Deletions cut 5 bases from V and 6 bases from J, with 20 bases between. The CDR3 loop spans 15 amino acids. Germline loops: CDR1 SEHNR, CDR2 FQNEAQ (reference sequence). CDR3 amino acids: CASSPPAGLTSEQYF. Written as DNA, the CDR3 is TGTGCCAGCAGCCCCCCGGCGGGACTCACCTCCGAGCAGTACTTC. Based on the CDR3 plus reference TRBV7-9 and TRBJ2-7, the full variable domain is DTGVSQNPRHKITKRGQNVTFRCDPISEHNRLYWYRQTLGQGPEFLTYFQNEAQLEKSRLLSDRFSAERPKGSFSTLEIQRTEQGDSAMYLCASSPPAGLTSEQYFGPGTRLTVT.

This clonotype was counted only a few times. The chain carries TRBV27 and TRBJ1-5; D gene unclear. Germline CDR1 is MNHEY and CDR2 is SMNVEV (reference sequence). The CDR3 contains 14 residues. V was shortened by 7 bases and J by 4 bases, with 14 bases between the two germline ends. This chain's CDR3 is CASNRRGVNQPQHF. The CDR3 nucleotides read TGTGCCAGCAACCGGCGTGGGGTAAATCAGCCCCAGCATTTT.

This clonotype was counted at least ten times. The rearrangement joins TRBV15 to TRBJ1-1; D is uncertain. Trimming took 0 bases from V and 0 from J, leaving 11 bases between them. CDR1 LNHNV and CDR2 YYDKDF come from the germline V gene (reference sequence). The length of the CDR3 is 16 residues. The CDR3 loop reads CATSRERRGMNTEAFF. The CDR3 nucleotides read TGTGCCACCAGCAGAGAGCGGCGGGGTATGAACACTGAAGCTTTCTTT.

This clonotype appeared a few times. The CDR3 is CASSKEPGLAGDTQYF. The CDR3, as DNA: TGCGCCAGCAGCAAGGAACCGGGACTAGCGGGAGATACGCAGTATTTT. The genes are TRBV5-1 and TRBJ2-3; 12 nucleotides match TRBD2. The CDR3 totals 16 residues. V lost 4 bases to trimming and J lost 5 bases; unmatched junction nucleotides: 8. Germline V gene lookup returns CDR1 SGHRS and CDR2 YFSETQ.

This clonotype was counted only a few times. The chain couples TRBV27 to TRBJ2-3, with D unresolved. Germline lookup yields CDR1 MNHEY and CDR2 SMNVEV (reference sequence). The CDR3 totals 15 residues. The V end lost 6 bases, the J end lost 2 bases, and 15 bases lay between the germline ends. CDR3 nucleotides: TGTGCCAGCAGGAATCAGGCACAGAACACAGATACGCAGTATTTT. It yields the protein CASRNQAQNTDTQYF.

This clonotype has at least ten counts. The chain combines TRBV27 with TRBJ1-4, with D unclear. CDR1 and CDR2 from the germline V gene are MNHEY and SMNVEV (reference sequence). The V gene lost 4 bases and the J gene lost 4 bases, with 13 bases spanning the gap. The CDR3 totals 15 residues. CDR3 sequence: CASSSIGPGNEKLFF. The CDR3 DNA follows: TGTGCCAGCAGTTCGATAGGGCCCGGTAATGAAAAACTGTTTTTT.

The chain is built from TRBV27 and TRBJ1-1; D unclear. From germline, CDR1 is MNHEY and CDR2 SMNVEV (reference sequence). The V and J ends lost 2 bases and 4 bases respectively, with 11 bases between them. The CDR3 totals 14 residues. DNA of the CDR3: TGTGCCAGCAGTTTAGGTCCGTGGTTCACTGAAGCTTTCTTT. It encodes CASSLGPWFTEAFF.

This clonotype was picked up a small number of times. The chain links TRBV3-1 to TRBJ2-1, with D possibly matching TRBD2 (5 bases). The CDR3 runs 11 residues. Germline CDR1 is LGHDT and CDR2 is YNNKEL (reference sequence). Between the trimmed V and J ends, which lost 8 bases and 6 bases, there was a span of 8 bases. CDR3 in DNA: TGTGCCAGCGGGAGCCTCAATGAGCAGTTCTTC. This codes for CASGSLNEQFF.

At least ten counts were recorded for this clonotype. The V call is TRBV28, the J call TRBJ1-2; no definite D call. The CDR3 totals 13 residues. V was shortened by 5 bases and J by 1 base, with 8 bases between the two germline ends. Germline CDR1 reads MDHEN; CDR2 reads SYDVKM. In DNA, the CDR3 is TGTGCCAGCAGTGCGGGGAATAACTATGGCTACACCTTC. Its protein product is CASSAGNNYGYTF.